This note documents a single TCR beta chain sequence. Sequencing used immunoSEQ multiplex PCR; TCRdb keeps in-frame clones, though not all of them. The sample carries 50,000 or so clones, 55% to 85% recorded once. V was pared by 3 bases and J by 5 bases, with 8 bases of the junction left unmatched. CDR1 and CDR2 (germline): LNHDA, SQIVND (reference sequence). The CDR3 runs 15 residues. This record belongs to a study of T cell clones after liver transplantation. Whole-study context: Apart from three HCV-positive recipients, transplants were for non-autoimmune, non-viral reasons.

The rearrangement joins TRBV19 to TRBJ2-5, with TRBD1 matching 8 bases. Source: CD4+ T cells from blood, taken approximately 54 months after liver transplant. This TCR was sampled from a human patient who received a liver transplant. The graft donor may account for some of the T cells. CDR3 DNA: TGTGCCAGTAGTATCGGACCAGGGGGCGGGGAGACCCAGTACTTC. It specifies CASSIGPGGGETQYF.